Below, one T cell receptor beta chain is given with its context. The sample belongs to a study of OX40 agonist ivuxolimab in advanced cancers. About the study: Intravenous ivuxolimab at 0.01 to 10 mg/kg was given to patients every 2 weeks. Patients treated during dose escalation were battling hepatocellular carcinoma, melanoma, renal cell or head and neck cancer.

The table came from immunoSEQ multiplex PCR; TCRdb's copy has only in-frame clones and leaves some out. The sample has 57,000 or so clones; about 85% are singletons. Exclusion of a patient followed from autoimmune disease history or systemic immunosuppression. J gave up 5 bases and V 8 bases, and 8 bases lay outside the gene matches. The CDR3 is 14 amino acids. Germline loops: CDR1 MNHEY, CDR2 SVGAGI. The chain joins TRBV6-5 to TRBJ1-5; 8 bases fit TRBD1. This sequence originates from an adult with an advanced solid tumor such as melanoma, head and neck, liver or kidney cancer. Sample: CD4+ or CD8+ T cells sorted from blood, taken in a trial of the OX40 agonist ivuxolimab. The CDR3 DNA reads TGTGCCAGCGCAGAGCAGGGGGCATATCAGCCCCAGCATTTT. This codes for CASAEQGAYQPQHF.